This T cell receptor beta chain comes out of a study of T cells expressing NK-cell markers. About the research overall: CD3+CD56+NKG2C+, CD3+CD56+NKG2C- and CD3+CD56-NKG2C+ T cells, once sorted, supplied the TCR beta repertoires. Notes on the study in general: The study left the HCMV specificity of expanded NKG2C+ T cell clones unresolved. In several donors, these clonotypes also led the CD3+CD56-NKG2C+ fraction.

Comment on this clonotype: Its cognate antigen is unknown.

Libraries used 5'RACE template switching adding universal primer site and UMIs. Reprocessing the 5' RACE reads, TCRdb reports a single entry for every CDR3 protein and omits DNA. The sample yields over 120,000 distinct CDR3 sequences, of which the top ten take up roughly an eighth. Sequenced: blood T cells: a sorted CD56 or NKG2C T cell subset, CD4+ or CD8+ T cells, or bulk PBMC T cells (not recorded which). The origin of this receptor is a man aged 18-30 years in good health.

CDR3 loop: CASSLTRVLENEQFF. V gene TRBV11-1 combines with J gene TRBJ2-1. The CDR3 is 15 amino acids. The germline V gene has CDR1 SGHAT and CDR2 FQDESV (reference sequence).